The 2 T cell receptor beta chains reported below all come from one sample, sequenced in a study of shared clonotypes between healthy human individuals. Some clones are missing from TCRdb's copy, which holds only in-frame ones; the method was immunoSEQ multiplex PCR. The top ten clones hold around 0.14% of a sample with 2 million to 3 million clones, over 85% of them seen once. Material: naive CD4+ T cells sorted from blood. The subset was: CD45RA+ positively selected. The receptor set was obtained from a man between 18 and 29 years old in good health.

This chain uses TRBV28 with TRBJ2-1; TRBD2 agrees at 12 bases. This CDR3 spans 14 amino acids. Losses at the gene ends were 8 bases for V and 7 bases for J; bases not matched to a gene: 6. Per germline, CDR1 MDHEN and CDR2 SYDVKM. The CDR3: CASPPSGGVNEQFF. The CDR3 DNA reads TGTGCCAGCCCCCCTAGCGGGGGGGTAAATGAGCAGTTCTTC. The full variable domain, completed using reference TRBV28 and TRBJ2-1, is DVKVTQSSRYLVKRTGEKVFLECVQDMDHENMFWYRQDPGLGLRLIYFSYDVKMKEKGDIPEGYSVSREKKERFSLILESASTNQTSMYLCASPPSGGVNEQFFGPGTRLTVL.

This clone has only one observation. The rearrangement links TRBV30 to TRBJ1-6, with D perhaps matching TRBD1 (5 bases). Trimming stripped 2 bases from V and 6 bases from J, with 14 bases between. This CDR3 has 15 residues. Germline CDR1 and CDR2: GTSNPN and SVGIG (reference sequence). The chain's CDR3 is CAWSPGHKLNSPLHF. The CDR3 nucleotides read TGTGCCTGGAGTCCGGGGCATAAACTTAATTCACCCCTCCACTTT. The variable domain in full, with the rest retrieved from reference TRBV30 and TRBJ1-6, is SQTIHQWPATLVQPVGSPLSLECTVEGTSNPNLYWYRQAAGRGLQLLFYSVGIGQISSEVPQNLSASRPQDRQFILSSKKLLLSDSGFYLCAWSPGHKLNSPLHFGNGTRLTVT.